This T cell receptor beta chain was captured in a study of cytomegalovirus exposure and HLA in healthy donors (dated 2017 in TCRdb). Study-level background: An earlier analysis of some 600 of the donors reported 250 to 300 Gb of sequence data and about 120 million unique TCR beta sequences obtained from around 170 million T cells. An early release that covered 500 to 800 HLA-typed donors contained approximately 300 gigabases of sequencing data and around 85 million unique TCR sequences. Of the roughly 400 genotyped donors, 70% to 90% were placed in the genetic ancestry cluster associated with self-reported Caucasian donors. The study was designed to test whether signatures of past pathogen exposure could be identified by cataloging public T cell receptors. The T cell repertoires of 666 subjects were profiled by immunosequencing and related to cytomegalovirus serostatus. In addition to the first cohort of 650 to 750 subjects, a separate validation cohort of over 90 different subjects was used. To predict cytomegalovirus infection status, the study combined high-throughput TCR immunosequencing, statistical association of individual TCRs with disease status, and machine learning. In a later analysis, previously published TCR beta repertoires from roughly 710 donors were re-analyzed and high-resolution HLA genotyping was added so that TCR occurrence patterns could be studied. Rather than drawing on any new phenotypic data, the later analysis identified candidate immune exposures from TCR beta sequences and the way those sequences occurred across donors. An earlier analysis of some 500 of the donors used high-throughput TCR beta sequencing to judge whether each TCR beta V gene segment behaved as functional or pseudogenic. Donor age, sex, ethnicity and CMV serostatus were compiled together with the repertoire data. A later genetic analysis used genome-wide SNP genotypes for 398 of the 666 donors, treating that subset as a discovery cohort. Every repertoire in the discovery cohort had been generated on one and the same sequencing platform. HLA typing included class I and class II loci at four-digit resolution. The number of typed donors differed by locus: 629-630 for A, B, C, DRB1 and DQB1; approximately 530 for DQA1; some 590 for DPA1; and roughly 470 for DPB1. About 5 DR-DQ haplotypes were handled as single units for association and clustering, since linkage in the cohort was strong. Among almost 400 genotyped donors of the cohort, an average of about 240,000 unique TCR beta nucleotide sequences were sequenced per donor, roughly 18% of them non-productive.

This clone has only a few counts. The specificity of this receptor is unknown. No base quality values were provided; no much bigger clone lies one nucleotide off. In total, 666 healthy bone marrow donors made up the cohort. All cohort members were sampled while nominally healthy, although unrecorded immune exposures were likely present. The donor tested CMV seronegative and was one of the 352 seronegative cohort members. A peripheral blood sample was collected from each donor, and TCR beta sequencing was performed on peripheral blood mononuclear cells. The Qiagen DNeasy Blood Extraction Kit was used to extract genomic DNA from the blood cell samples. The CDR3 starts with the cysteine, ends with the phenylalanine, and has 15 residues. The sequence is cut down to CDR3 DNA, 45 bases in frame from base 1. V is reduced by 3 bases and J by 6 bases, leaving a spacing of 15 bases between them. The germline V gene encodes CDR1 LNHDA and CDR2 SQIVND (reference sequence).

Library preparation used the immunoSEQ multiplex PCR assay. A mixture of 60 forward primers for TCR Vbeta segments and 13 reverse primers for TCR Jbeta segments was used in the multiplex PCR. The CDR3 region of rearranged TCR beta genes was amplified from genomic DNA by a multiplex PCR assay. Amplified TCR beta libraries were sequenced as 87-base-pair reads on the Illumina HiSeq System. The paper's processing steps were these. A later analysis counted 75 million to 100 million unique TCR beta chains across the 640 or so repertoires, and around 12 million of these chains were shared by at least two donors. To remove PCR and sequencing errors, raw reads were error-corrected and collapsed into unique sequences using a nearest-neighbor algorithm that merged closely related sequences. To assign V, D and J gene segments, CDR3 sequences were aligned to IMGT reference sequences. For a sequence to be retained, a match of at least six nucleotides was required to both a V gene segment and a J gene segment. Rearrangements were called productive when the CDR3 lacked stop codons and stayed in frame with V and J; all others were non-productive. Following IMGT convention, CDR3 was defined as the stretch from the second conserved V-encoded cysteine to the conserved J-encoded phenylalanine. The earlier analysis of about 640 of the donors excluded any sequence lacking an unambiguous match to a single V gene segment. An earlier analysis of fewer than 650 of the donors classified V segments as functional when productive rearrangements were above 56.7% and as segregating when the standard deviation between donors was above 5%. To diagnose cytomegalovirus status from the catalog of TCR beta chain sequences, a statistical classification framework was built. In a later analysis, V and J genes were assigned by comparing TCR nucleotide sequences against IMGT/GENE-DB human TR gene sequences. A later analysis assigned CDR3 sequences and most-parsimonious VDJ recombination scenarios with the TCRdist pipeline. In a later analysis, every TCR beta chain was defined by the combination of its CDR3 amino acid sequence and its V-gene family, and reads without a unique V-gene family were dropped. As a way to deal with suspected cross-contamination and a sequencing artifact, a later analysis dropped under 600 nucleotide sequences that were highly shared and had low generation probability. In a later analysis, a clonal expansion index for each public chain was calculated from normalized within-repertoire ranks of inferred template counts. A later analysis computed generation probabilities with a VDJ recombination model fitted to out-of-frame rearrangements, and checked the results against IGoR. In a later analysis, hypergeometric tests were used to score TCR-TCR, TCR-HLA and TCR-CMV co-occurrence, with a repertoire-size bias correction applied to TCR pairs. A later analysis estimated false discovery rates by permuting HLA or CMV assignments 20 times. In a later analysis, co-occurring TCRs were grouped using DBSCAN, with TCRdist sequence similarity added in when clustering inside HLA-allele-positive subsets. Repertoires with fewer than 30,000 or more than 120,000 public chains were left out of co-occurrence clustering, as were about 5 repertoires with anomalous nucleotide sharing. Here the immuneACCESS table is served through TCRdb, limited to in-frame sequences with V and J called. Missing clones are a known gap in these copies; in checked studies unresolved V genes cover under half, and the rest lacks a known reason. From that table come the V and J calls and clone size; the DNA was used to work out D and trimming. This sample gives 90,000 to 140,000 clones in total; over 70% of them show up just once. Together, the top ten hold 1.3% of the sample.

The research as a whole found: In an earlier analysis of some 500 of the donors, most TCR beta V segments appeared in productive rearrangements about 87% or about 30% of the time, broadly matching IMGT annotations. Immune exposure information for the cohort was limited to CMV serostatus. In a later genetic analysis, a missense DCLRE1C variant was associated with V-gene and J-gene trimming of TCR beta chains, and the association was replicated in an independent cohort. The authors suggested that the approach could potentially be generalized to other disease states and immunological phenotypes. A later genetic analysis reported fewer N-insertions in productive TCRs among donors in an Asian-associated ancestry cluster than the roughly 700-donor mean. Because the 87-base-pair reads could not distinguish some IMGT-functional V segments, including TRBV6-2 and TRBV6-3, those segments were excluded. Specific HLA alleles were associated with about 17,000 TCR beta sequences at a false discovery rate of 0.05 in a later analysis. Around 16 rarely observed V segments, including chromosome 9 orphons, were excluded from the earlier analysis of approximately 500 of the donors because counts were too low. In the study, 150 to 200 TCR beta chains were listed as associated with cytomegalovirus. Cytomegalovirus status was reported to be diagnosed by the classifier with high specificity and sensitivity in both the original and validation cohorts. A few of the identified cytomegalovirus-associated TCR beta chains were confirmed in vitro to be specific for cytomegalovirus antigens. The sequencing pipeline was judged likely to have produced a cluster of highly shared sequence variants as a technical artifact. According to a later analysis, most CMV-associated TCR beta chains appeared to be HLA-restricted, and the HLA associations seemed to be driven largely by CMV exposure. Compared with equally common non-associated chains, HLA-associated TCR beta chains in a later analysis were more clonally expanded and had lower generation probabilities. While some public TCRs were present in many individuals, most TCR sequences turned up only very rarely across donors. Roughly uniform sequencing depth across donors was assumed in presence/absence analyses, although this assumption may not hold. Several of the top co-occurrence clusters appeared to be linked to parvovirus B19, influenza, CMV and Epstein-Barr virus, according to a later analysis. Assigning TCR associations to individual alleles was difficult when HLA alleles, especially DR and DQ, strongly co-occurred. Because HLA typing was unavailable for some donors at each locus, only the typed subset was used in association tests. This cohort had only TCR beta chains sequenced, and the lack of alpha or paired-chain data limited which features could be detected. A later analysis found that TCR association rates varied across HLA loci, with DRB1 alleles showing the most associated TCRs and HLA-C alleles the fewest. A further reported finding was that TCR beta sequences accurately predicted the HLA-A and HLA-B alleles for most subjects in the first cohort. Linkage disequilibrium might explain the correlated functional status among segregating V segments, but an unknown experimental factor could not be ruled out.

This sequence was found in a man in his forties or fifties in good health and CMV-seronegative. Sequenced: PBMCs. The rearrangement combines TRBV19 with TRBJ2-1; a weak D assignment points to TRBD1 (5 bases agree). The sequenced DNA is TGTGCCAGTAGTATGTGGCAGGGAAGGGGCAATGAGCAGTTCTTC. Its amino acids are CASSMWQGRGNEQFF.